One sample yielded the 32 T cell receptor beta chains listed below, sequenced in a study of blood T cells in healthy people across ages. Sample-barcoded 5' priming and a J-beta primer mix drove a second PCR of about 7 to 11 cycles. TCRdb reprocessed the 5' RACE reads with MiXCR, giving one entry per CDR3 protein. The sample lists fewer than 1,000,000 distinct CDR3 sequences; around 45% were seen once. Material for sequencing was blood. Receptors originate from a man older than 75 in good health.

V gene TRBV6-5 combines with J gene TRBJ2-7; 12 positions match TRBD2. The CDR3 is 16 amino acids. Germline V gene sequence: CDR1 MNHEY, CDR2 SVGAGI. Trimming took 2 bases from V and 7 from J; bases not matched to a gene: 9. CDR3 DNA: TGTGCCAGCAGTTACGGGGAACTAGCGGGAGGAAGTGAGCAGTACTTC. Protein sequence: CASSYGELAGGSEQYF.

The chain is built from TRBV21-1 and TRBJ2-7; the table's D call, TRBD2, has no DNA check behind it. TRBV21-1 is given as a pseudogene. The CDR3 runs 14 residues. Written as DNA, the CDR3 is TGTGCCAGCAGCCAGGGACTAGCGGGACTCTTACAGTACTTC. Protein product: CASSQGLAGLLQYF.

The CDR3 sequence: CASGPWDEQFF. The CDR3 bases are TGTGCCAGCGGACCATGGGATGAGCAGTTCTTC. This chain links TRBV7-2 with TRBJ2-1, with D unresolved. Between the trimmed V and J ends, which lost 8 bases and 8 bases, there was a span of 10 bases. Germline CDR1 SGHTA, CDR2 FQGNSA. The CDR3 consists of 11 residues.

The chain links TRBV28 to TRBJ2-7; the D is unclear. Germline CDR1 and CDR2: MDHEN and SYDVKM. This CDR3 has 14 amino acids. Trimming left V 6 bases short and J 2 bases short, with 14 bases between. CDR3 sequence reads: CASRRGRSTYEQYF. In nucleotides, the CDR3 is TGTGCCAGCAGGAGAGGCAGGTCGACCTACGAGCAGTACTTC. The whole variable domain, filled in from reference TRBV28 and TRBJ2-7, reads DVKVTQSSRYLVKRTGEKVFLECVQDMDHENMFWYRQDPGLGLRLIYFSYDVKMKEKGDIPEGYSVSREKKERFSLILESASTNQTSMYLCASRRGRSTYEQYFGPGTRLTVT.

This chain uses TRBV7-9 with TRBJ2-2; D might be TRBD1 (5 bases). Germline CDR1 and CDR2: SEHNR and FQNEAQ (reference sequence). Trimming removed 5 bases at V and 4 bases at J, with 14 bases between. The CDR3 consists of 15 residues. CDR3 coding DNA: TGTGCCAGCAGCCATAGGGGCAGTAGCACCGGGGAGCTGTTTTTT. This codes for CASSHRGSSTGELFF.

This clonotype was found a few times. The rearrangement joins TRBV5-1 to TRBJ1-4; 8 bases align to TRBD1. Trimming at V came to 0 bases and at J to 13 bases, leaving 5 bases not matched to a gene. There are 13 residues in the CDR3. Germline V lookup: CDR1 SGHRS, CDR2 YFSETQ. The CDR3 bases are TGCGCCAGCAGCTTGGACAGGGGGAATCGACTGTTTTTT. Encoded protein: CASSLDRGNRLFF.

The chain employs TRBV28 and TRBJ2-3; 7 positions match TRBD2. CDR3 size: 15 residues. CDR1 and CDR2 (germline): MDHEN, SYDVKM. The ends lost 3 bases at V and 3 bases at J; junction bases unmatched: 6. Written as DNA, the CDR3 is TGTGCCAGCAGTTTTGCGGGAGATAAAACAGATACGCAGTATTTT. It yields the protein CASSFAGDKTDTQYF.

At least ten counts were recorded for this clonotype. The chain uses TRBV28 and TRBJ1-2, with 9 bases aligning to TRBD1. V shed 5 bases and J 6 bases; nucleotides not matched to a gene: 16. Germline values: CDR1 MDHEN, CDR2 SYDVKM. The CDR3 is 17 amino acids. CDR3 residues: CASSPPHQGQGMDGYTF. The CDR3 region has the DNA TGTGCCAGCAGTCCACCCCACCAGGGACAGGGTATGGATGGCTACACCTTC.

In its sample, this clonotype was seen a few times. The genes are TRBV9 and TRBJ2-6; D is ambiguous. The CDR3 is 16 residues long. The germline V gene encodes CDR1 SGDLS and CDR2 YYNGEE. V lost 0 bases and J lost 2, with 9 bases in between. CDR3 in amino acids: CASSVEVPTGANVLTF. Here the CDR3 DNA reads TGTGCCAGCAGCGTAGAGGTGCCGACTGGGGCCAACGTCCTGACTTTC.

V gene TRBV12-3 or TRBV12-4 combines with J gene TRBJ1-2; D is ambiguous. Trimming left V 5 bases short and J 4 bases short, with 11 bases between. The CDR3 spans 13 residues. CDR3 sequence: CASSRHDSYGYTF. CDR3 bases: TGTGCCAGCAGTCGACACGACTCCTATGGCTACACCTTC.

The rearrangement uses TRBV12-3 or TRBV12-4 and TRBJ2-7; 10 bases agree with TRBD1. The assigned J gene may be wrong: the sequence end matches TRBJ2-5 better. The length of the CDR3 is 14 residues. The CDR3 protein is CASSIGTGAETQYF. CDR3 bases: TGTGCCAGCAGTATCGGGACAGGGGCGGAGACCCAGTACTTC.

A few counts support this clonotype. This chain links TRBV21-1 with TRBJ2-5; the DNA was not used to check the table's D call, TRBD2. The J call may not be correct, given that the DNA end is closer to TRBJ2-7. TRBV21-1 is shown as a pseudogene. This CDR3 spans 15 amino acids. This CDR3 reads CASSNSSGSLHEQYF. The CDR3 region has the DNA TGTGCCAGCAGCAACTCTAGCGGGAGTCTCCACGAGCAGTACTTC.

The V call is TRBV20-1, the J call TRBJ1-1, with TRBD1 matching over 9 bases. CDR3 length: 14 amino acids. The germline V gene encodes CDR1 DFQATT and CDR2 SNEGSKA (reference sequence). Trimming cost V 2 bases and J 6 bases; bases outside gene matches: 7. The CDR3 coding sequence is TGCAGTGCTAGACCGGGACAGGGCGGACCTGAAGCTTTCTTT. This gives the protein CSARPGQGGPEAFF.

This clonotype was detected many times. CDR3 in amino acids: CASSLGVQVNTEAFF. The DNA of the CDR3 is TGTGCCAGCAGTTTAGGGGTTCAGGTGAACACTGAAGCTTTCTTT. The chain recombines TRBV28 with TRBJ1-1, with no clear D. The CDR3 length is 15 residues. The V gene lost 2 bases and the J gene lost 0 bases, with 10 bases spanning the gap. In germline, CDR1 is MDHEN, CDR2 SYDVKM. The whole variable domain, filled in from reference TRBV28 and TRBJ1-1, reads DVKVTQSSRYLVKRTGEKVFLECVQDMDHENMFWYRQDPGLGLRLIYFSYDVKMKEKGDIPEGYSVSREKKERFSLILESASTNQTSMYLCASSLGVQVNTEAFFGQGTRLTVV.

The rearrangement joins TRBV2 to TRBJ2-3; the D is unclear. CDR3 length equals 15 residues. Trimming pared 1 base from V and 0 bases from J, leaving 8 bases between. Germline V gene sequence: CDR1 SNHLY, CDR2 FYNNEI. The CDR3 DNA is TGTGCCAGCAGTGAAGTTGGCTTTAGCACAGATACGCAGTATTTT. It translates to CASSEVGFSTDTQYF.

This sequence joins TRBV21-1 and TRBJ2-2. TRBV21-1 is marked as a pseudogene. The CDR3 consists of 15 residues. The DNA of the CDR3 is TGTGCCAGCAGCAAAGCGCGAGGTCGAGTCGGGGAGCTGTTTTTT. Protein: CASSKARGRVGELFF.

This chain connects TRBV20-1 to TRBJ2-5; D gene unclear. The CDR3 extends over 14 amino acids. Looked up from germline, CDR1 is DFQATT and CDR2 is SNEGSKA (reference sequence). V gave up 0 bases and J gave up 2 bases, with 10 bases separating them. The CDR3 loop is CSAREPKAQETQYF. The DNA for the CDR3 is TGCAGTGCTAGAGAGCCCAAAGCTCAAGAGACCCAGTACTTC.

This chain links TRBV15 with TRBJ2-5; 8 bases are shared with TRBD2. V was clipped by 4 bases and J by 5 bases; unmatched bases: 6. The CDR3 length is 14 residues. From germline, CDR1 is LNHNV and CDR2 YYDKDF (reference sequence). CDR3 nucleotides: TGTGCCACCAGCACTCGGGGGGGCATGGAGACCCAGTACTTC. Translating gives CATSTRGGMETQYF.

This clonotype has at least ten counts. DNA of the CDR3: TGTGCCAGCAGCTTGGCCTCTGGATTCGGGTACTATGGCTACACCTTC. Its translation is CASSLASGFGYYGYTF. The gene calls are TRBV5-5 and TRBJ1-2, with D uncertain. The V end lost 0 bases, the J end lost 3 bases, and 15 bases lay between the germline ends. The CDR3 loop spans 16 amino acids. Germline V gives CDR1 SGHKS, CDR2 YYEKEE (reference sequence).

Concerning this clonotype itself: The junction differs from germline at one of its ends, possibly a read error. V and J are TRBV10-3 and TRBJ2-7; weak D call: TRBD1 (6 bases). The CDR3 is made up of 13 amino acids. Germline lookup yields CDR1 ENHRY and CDR2 SYGVKD. The CDR3 region has the DNA TGTGCCATCATTGAGGCCACAGGGAGCGAGCAGTACTTC. It yields the protein CAIIEATGSEQYF.

The chain carries TRBV27 and TRBJ2-1; 7 bases agree with TRBD2. The CDR3 contains 17 residues. J lost 2 bases, V lost 5 bases, and 12 bases had no gene match. CDR1 and CDR2 (germline): MNHEY, SMNVEV (reference sequence). The CDR3 region has the DNA TGTGCCAGCAGTACCCAAACCCGACTAGCTCCCTACAATGAGCAGTTCTTC. Translated: CASSTQTRLAPYNEQFF.

The table lists this clonotype with a few counts. V usage is TRBV7-3 and J usage is TRBJ2-7; possibly TRBD1 for D (7 bases). This CDR3 region has 13 residues. From germline, CDR1 is SGHTA and CDR2 FQGTGA. V was trimmed by 5 bases and J by 2 bases, leaving 10 bases between them. This CDR3 is CASSRGTAYEQYF. The CDR3 nucleotides are TGTGCCAGCAGCCGGGGGACAGCCTACGAGCAGTACTTC.

The chain joins TRBV7-3 to TRBJ2-5; TRBD2 matches 12 bases. V gave up 4 bases and J gave up 5 bases; unmatched junction bases: 8. The CDR3 length is 16 residues. From germline, CDR1 is SGHTA and CDR2 FQGTGA. CDR3 loop: CASSSRTSGAGETQYF. The CDR3 coding sequence is TGTGCCAGCAGCTCCAGGACTAGCGGGGCTGGGGAGACCCAGTACTTC.

The rearrangement uses TRBV9 and TRBJ2-3, with no clear D. Deletions cut 0 bases from V and 6 bases from J, with 5 bases between. CDR1 and CDR2 (germline): SGDLS, YYNGEE. This CDR3 is 12 amino acids long. CDR3 amino acids: CASSVDGDTQYF. The CDR3 DNA is TGTGCCAGCAGCGTAGATGGTGATACGCAGTATTTT.

This clonotype was seen more than once but under ten times. The V gene is TRBV12-3 or TRBV12-4, the J gene TRBJ2-1, with 13 bases identical to TRBD2. The CDR3 is made up of 16 amino acids. The junction had 3 bases not matched to a gene; V was cut back by 2 bases and J by 5 bases. CDR3 bases: TGTGCCAGCAGTTTAAGGACTAGCGGGAGCCACAATGAGCAGTTCTTC. This sequence encodes CASSLRTSGSHNEQFF.

The chain couples TRBV20-1 to TRBJ2-5, with D possibly TRBD1 on 5 matching bases. V was pared by 0 bases and J by 4 bases, with 9 bases between. The CDR3 has 13 residues. The V gene's germline CDR1 is DFQATT and CDR2 SNEGSKA (reference sequence). The CDR3 region is CSAREQGRETQYF. Written as DNA, the CDR3 is TGCAGTGCTAGAGAGCAGGGAAGAGAGACCCAGTACTTC.

The V call is TRBV7-2, the J call TRBJ2-1, with TRBD2 matching 13 bases. Germline V gives CDR1 SGHTA, CDR2 FQGNSA. Unmatched junction bases numbered 7, after V lost 3 bases and J lost 8 bases. The CDR3 has 16 amino acids. The CDR3 DNA reads as TGTGCCAGCAGCTTCCCACTAGCGGGAGGGCCCCATGAGCAGTTCTTC. Translation gives CASSFPLAGGPHEQFF.

The gene calls are TRBV5-1 and TRBJ2-2; TRBD1 matches at 7 bases. V shed 4 bases and J 4 bases; nucleotides not matched to a gene: 4. Germline V gene data show CDR1 as SGHRS and CDR2 as YFSETQ. CDR3 length equals 14 residues. The CDR3, as DNA: TGCGCCAGCAGCCCTGGACAGGTCACCGGGGAGCTGTTTTTT. Residues: CASSPGQVTGELFF.

This clonotype was observed at least ten times. The rearrangement links TRBV12-3 or TRBV12-4 to TRBJ1-5; D is uncertain. The CDR3 totals 13 residues. V was trimmed by 6 bases and J by 2 bases, leaving 8 bases between them. The CDR3 coding sequence is TGTGCCAGCAGCTTGAGCGGCAATCAGCCCCAGCATTTT. It translates to CASSLSGNQPQHF.

The rearrangement joins TRBV18 to TRBJ1-2; no reliable D call. The CDR3 spans 13 residues. Germline V CDR1 and CDR2: KGHSH, LQKENI. V lost 3 bases and J 2 bases, leaving 7 bases between the germline ends. For the CDR3, the DNA is TGTGCCAGCTCACCGGAAGAGAACTATGGCTACACCTTC. It is translated as CASSPEENYGYTF.

The V call is TRBV9, the J call TRBJ2-3; no definite D call. The germline V and J ends were trimmed by 3 bases and 5 bases, with 4 bases remaining between them. In germline, CDR1 is SGDLS, CDR2 YYNGEE. CDR3 length equals 11 residues. The CDR3 here is CASSGQDTQYF. The CDR3 DNA reads as TGTGCCAGCAGCGGACAAGATACGCAGTATTTT.

The rearrangement joins TRBV3-1 to TRBJ2-4, with D tentatively TRBD1 or TRBD2 (5 bases each). V was pared by 0 bases and J by 5 bases, with 11 bases between. There are 15 residues in the CDR3. Germline V gene data show CDR1 as LGHDT and CDR2 as YNNKEL (reference sequence). CDR3 sequence (DNA): TGTGCCAGCAGCCAAGAGAGAGGGGTTGAAAACATTCAGTACTTC. This sequence encodes CASSQERGVENIQYF.